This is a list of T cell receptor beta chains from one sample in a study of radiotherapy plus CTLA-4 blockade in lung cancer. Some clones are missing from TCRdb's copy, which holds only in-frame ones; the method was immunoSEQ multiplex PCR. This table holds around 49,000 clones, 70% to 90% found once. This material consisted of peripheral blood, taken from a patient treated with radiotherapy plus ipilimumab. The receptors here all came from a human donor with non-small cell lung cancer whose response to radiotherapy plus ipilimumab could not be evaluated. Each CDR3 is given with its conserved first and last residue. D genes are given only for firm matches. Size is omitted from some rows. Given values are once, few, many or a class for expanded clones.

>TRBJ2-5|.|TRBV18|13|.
TGTGCCAGCTCACCAGCAGGACAAGAGACCCAGTACTTC
CASSPAGQETQYF
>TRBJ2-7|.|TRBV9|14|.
TGTGCCAGCAGCGTGGCAGGGAACCCCTACGAGCAGTACTTC
CASSVAGNPYEQYF
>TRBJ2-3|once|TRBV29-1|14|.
TGCAGCGCCAGCGGTGGGGGCGGGACAGATACGCAGTATTTT
CSASGGGGTDTQYF
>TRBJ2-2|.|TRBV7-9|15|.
TGTGCCAGCAGGGGAAAGACAGAGTTCACCGGGGAGCTGTTTTTT
CASRGKTEFTGELFF
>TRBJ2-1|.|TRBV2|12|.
TGTGCCAGCCCGCGCAGGGAGGATGAGCAGTTCTTC
CASPRREDEQFF
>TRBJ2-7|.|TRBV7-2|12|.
TGTGCCAGCAGCCCGCAAGCTTACGAGCAGTACTTC
CASSPQAYEQYF
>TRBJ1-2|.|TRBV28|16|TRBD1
TGTGCCAGCAGTTTAACCGGGACAGGGGGCGGCTATGGCTACACCTTC
CASSLTGTGGGYGYTF
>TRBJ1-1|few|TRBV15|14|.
TGTGCCACCAGCAGAGATGTACCGGGCACTGAAGCTTTCTTT
CATSRDVPGTEAFF
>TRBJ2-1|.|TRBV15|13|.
TGTGCCACCAGCAGAGATATGAGCAATGAGCAGTTCTTC
CATSRDMSNEQFF
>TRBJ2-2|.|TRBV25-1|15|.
TGTGCCAGCAGACAAAGGGGAGGGAACACCGGGGAGCTGTTTTTT
CASRQRGGNTGELFF
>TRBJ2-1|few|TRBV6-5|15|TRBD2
TGTGCCAGCAGTTACAAGCTAGCGGGAGCGTTCGAGCAGTTCTTC
CASSYKLAGAFEQFF
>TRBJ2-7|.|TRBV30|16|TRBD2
TGTGCCTGGAGTGTAGTTCGGGCTAGCGGGAGAGGTGAGCAGTACTTC
CAWSVVRASGRGEQYF
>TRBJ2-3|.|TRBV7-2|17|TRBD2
TGTGCCAGCAGCTTAGGCTATCTACTAGCGGGATGGGATACGCAGTATTTT
CASSLGYLLAGWDTQYF
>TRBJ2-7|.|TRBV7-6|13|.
TGTGCCAGCAGCTTAGTTGCAGGGTACGAGCAGTACTTC
CASSLVAGYEQYF
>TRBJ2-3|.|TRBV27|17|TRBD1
TGTGCCAGCAGTTTCGTCCGGACAGGGCCTAGCACAGATACGCAGTATTTT
CASSFVRTGPSTDTQYF